The rows below give T cell receptor beta chains drawn from one sample of a study of shared clonotypes between healthy human individuals. The table came from immunoSEQ multiplex PCR; TCRdb's copy has only in-frame clones and leaves some out. This sample has fewer than 1 million clones; 90% to 98% occur once, and the top ten carry about 0.22%. Material for sequencing was naive CD8+ T cells sorted from blood. These receptors all stem from a man aged 30 to 39 in good health. The CDR3 runs from the conserved cysteine through the conserved F or W. The D gene is left open where the match is weak. The listing skips clone size in some rows; elsewhere it reads once, few, many or a size class.

DNA,CDR3,size,V,J,D
TGCAGCGTTTTGACTAAGGGGGCTGAGCAGTTCTTC,CSVLTKGAEQFF,NA,TRBV29-1,TRBJ2-1,TRBD1
TGTGCCAGCAGTTTTGCACAGGGGGCGCTTCAGCCCCAGCATTTT,CASSFAQGALQPQHF,NA,TRBV28,TRBJ1-5,TRBD1
TGCGCCAGCAGCCAAGATTCAGGGTCCTACGAGCAGTACTTC,CASSQDSGSYEQYF,NA,TRBV4-3,TRBJ2-7,NA
TGTGCCAGCAGCTTAGGGGAACCTAGCGCCTACGAGCAGTACTTC,CASSLGEPSAYEQYF,NA,TRBV7-9,TRBJ2-7,NA
TGTGCCAGCAGCTTCGGACTAGCGAGAGGGCCAGATGAGCAGTTCTTC,CASSFGLARGPDEQFF,NA,TRBV11-3,TRBJ2-1,TRBD2
TGTGCCAGTAGTATGGGGAGGGGATTTCAAGAGACCCAGTACTTC,CASSMGRGFQETQYF,NA,TRBV19,TRBJ2-5,TRBD2
TGTGCCAGCAGTTCCTCGGGACTAGCGGGATCTACAGATACGCAGTATTTT,CASSSSGLAGSTDTQYF,NA,TRBV27,TRBJ2-3,TRBD2
TGTGCCAGCAGTCCCTGGGGAGGGAACACTGAAGCTTTCTTT,CASSPWGGNTEAFF,NA,TRBV28,TRBJ1-1,NA
TGCAGCGTTGAGGTAGCGGCTGGCTCCTACAATGAGCAGTTCTTC,CSVEVAAGSYNEQFF,NA,TRBV29-1,TRBJ2-1,NA
TGCGCCAGCAGCCAAGATGAGGGGACCAACTATGGCTACACCTTC,CASSQDEGTNYGYTF,NA,TRBV4-1,TRBJ1-2,NA
TGTGCCAGCAGCCATGTACTAGCGGGCATCTACGAGCAGTACTTC,CASSHVLAGIYEQYF,NA,TRBV7-6,TRBJ2-7,TRBD2
TGTGCCAGCAGCGTAGGGAGTGCGGGAGGGCCTGGGGCCAACGTCCTGACTTTC,CASSVGSAGGPGANVLTF,NA,TRBV9,TRBJ2-6,TRBD2
TGCAGCGTGGGATGGGGCTTGAACACCATATATTTT,CSVGWGLNTIYF,NA,TRBV29-1,TRBJ1-3,NA
TGTGCCAGCAGGGGGTGGCTAGCGGGAGACAATGAGCAGTTCTTC,CASRGWLAGDNEQFF,NA,TRBV28,TRBJ2-1,TRBD2
TGTGCCAGCAGACGACCGGGACAGGGCCCGTTCACCGGGGAGCTGTTTTTT,CASRRPGQGPFTGELFF,NA,TRBV7-9,TRBJ2-2,TRBD1
TGCGCCAGCAGTGCGGGGGCTGGATTCTCCTACAATGAGCAGTTCTTC,CASSAGAGFSYNEQFF,NA,TRBV10-2,TRBJ2-1,NA
TGTGCCAGCACTATCACCGGGACAGGGGGCGATGAGCAGTTCTTC,CASTITGTGGDEQFF,NA,TRBV7-9,TRBJ2-1,TRBD1
TGTGCCAGCAGCTCGTTAGGGTGGCCGTCGTTCTTC,CASSSLGWPSFF,once,TRBV7-9,TRBJ2-1,NA
TGTGCCAGCAGCCTTGGACTAGCGGGATACGAGCAGTACTTC,CASSLGLAGYEQYF,NA,TRBV11-2,TRBJ2-7,TRBD2
TGTGCCAGCAGCTTATTAGATAGGGGGACTAGCGAGACGCAGTATTTT,CASSLLDRGTSETQYF,NA,TRBV7-9,TRBJ2-3,TRBD2
TGTGCCAGCAGCGACCTGTGGCAGACCCACAATGAGCAGTTCTTC,CASSDLWQTHNEQFF,NA,TRBV7-9,TRBJ2-1,NA
TGTGCCAGCAGCCCCGGGACAGACAACGAGCAGTACTTC,CASSPGTDNEQYF,NA,TRBV5-4,TRBJ2-7,TRBD1